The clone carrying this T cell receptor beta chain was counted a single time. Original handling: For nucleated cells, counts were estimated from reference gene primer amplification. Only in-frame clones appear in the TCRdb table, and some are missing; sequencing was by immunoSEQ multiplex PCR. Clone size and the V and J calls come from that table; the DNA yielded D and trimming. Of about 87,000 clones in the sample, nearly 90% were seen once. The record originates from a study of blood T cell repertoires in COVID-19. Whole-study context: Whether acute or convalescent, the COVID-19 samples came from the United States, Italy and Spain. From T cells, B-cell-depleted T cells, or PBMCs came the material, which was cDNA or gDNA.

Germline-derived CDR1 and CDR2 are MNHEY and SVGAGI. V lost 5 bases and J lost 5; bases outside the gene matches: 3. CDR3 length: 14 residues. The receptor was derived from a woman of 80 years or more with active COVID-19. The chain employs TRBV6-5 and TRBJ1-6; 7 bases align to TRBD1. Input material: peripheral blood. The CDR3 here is CASSRDRNNSPLHF. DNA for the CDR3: TGTGCCAGCAGTCGGGACAGAAATAATTCACCCCTCCACTTT.